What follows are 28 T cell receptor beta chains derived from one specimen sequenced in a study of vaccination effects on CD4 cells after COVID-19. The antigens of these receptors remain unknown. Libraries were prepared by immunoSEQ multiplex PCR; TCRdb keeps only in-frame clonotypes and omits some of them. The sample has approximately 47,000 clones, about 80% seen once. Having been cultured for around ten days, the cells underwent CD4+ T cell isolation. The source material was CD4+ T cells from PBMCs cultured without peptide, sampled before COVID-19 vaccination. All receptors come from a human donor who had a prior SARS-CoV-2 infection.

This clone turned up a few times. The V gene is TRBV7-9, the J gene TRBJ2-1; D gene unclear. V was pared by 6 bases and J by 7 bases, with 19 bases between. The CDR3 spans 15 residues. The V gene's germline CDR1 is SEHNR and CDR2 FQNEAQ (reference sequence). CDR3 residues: CASSLFFSTENEQFF. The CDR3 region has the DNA TGTGCCAGCAGTCTCTTTTTTTCCACAGAGAATGAGCAGTTCTTC.

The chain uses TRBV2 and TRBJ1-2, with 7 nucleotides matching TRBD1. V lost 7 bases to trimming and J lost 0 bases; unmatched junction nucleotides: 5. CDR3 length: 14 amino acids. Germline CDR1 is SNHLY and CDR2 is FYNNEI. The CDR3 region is CASIRTGSNYGYTF. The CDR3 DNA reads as TGTGCCAGCATTAGGACAGGCTCTAACTATGGCTACACCTTC.

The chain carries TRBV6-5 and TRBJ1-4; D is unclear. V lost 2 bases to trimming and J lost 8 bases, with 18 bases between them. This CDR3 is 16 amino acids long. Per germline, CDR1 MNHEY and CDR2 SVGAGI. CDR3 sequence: CASSYGPPTDGEKLFF. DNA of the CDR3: TGTGCCAGCAGTTACGGTCCGCCGACCGATGGGGAAAAACTGTTTTTT.

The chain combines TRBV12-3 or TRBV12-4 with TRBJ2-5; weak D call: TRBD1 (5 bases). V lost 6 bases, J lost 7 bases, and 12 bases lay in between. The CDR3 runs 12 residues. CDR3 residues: CASSQGWGTQYF. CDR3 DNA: TGTGCCAGCAGCCAGGGATGGGGGACCCAGTACTTC.

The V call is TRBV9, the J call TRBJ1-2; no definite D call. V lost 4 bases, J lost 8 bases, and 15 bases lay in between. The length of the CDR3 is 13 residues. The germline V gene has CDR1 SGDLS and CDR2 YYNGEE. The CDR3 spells CASSLGPAAGYTF. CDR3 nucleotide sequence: TGTGCCAGCAGCCTTGGTCCCGCGGCGGGCTACACCTTC.

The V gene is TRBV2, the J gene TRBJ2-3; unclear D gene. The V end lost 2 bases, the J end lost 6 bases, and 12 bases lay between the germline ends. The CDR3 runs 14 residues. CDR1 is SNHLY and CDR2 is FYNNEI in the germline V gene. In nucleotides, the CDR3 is TGTGCCAGCAGTGAAAGTACGTGGGCGGATACGCAGTATTTT. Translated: CASSESTWADTQYF.

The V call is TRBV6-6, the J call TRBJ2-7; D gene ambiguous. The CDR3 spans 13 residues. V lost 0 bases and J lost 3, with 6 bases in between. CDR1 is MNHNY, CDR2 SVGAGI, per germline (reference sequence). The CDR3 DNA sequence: TGTGCCAGCAGTTACTCCACCGACTACGAGCAGTACTTC. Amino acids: CASSYSTDYEQYF.

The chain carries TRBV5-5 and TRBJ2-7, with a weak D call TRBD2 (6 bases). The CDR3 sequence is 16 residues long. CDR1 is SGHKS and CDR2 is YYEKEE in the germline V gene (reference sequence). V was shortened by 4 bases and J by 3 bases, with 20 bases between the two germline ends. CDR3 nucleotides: TGTGCCAGCAGCAAGGGCGGAGGGACCGCCCTCTACGAGCAGTACTTC. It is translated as CASSKGGGTALYEQYF.

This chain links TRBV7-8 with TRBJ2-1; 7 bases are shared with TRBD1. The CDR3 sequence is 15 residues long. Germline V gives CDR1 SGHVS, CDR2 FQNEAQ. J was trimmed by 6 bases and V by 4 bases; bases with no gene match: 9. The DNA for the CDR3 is TGTGCCAGCAGCTCTATGAACAGGGGTCGCAATGAGCAGTTCTTC. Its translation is CASSSMNRGRNEQFF.

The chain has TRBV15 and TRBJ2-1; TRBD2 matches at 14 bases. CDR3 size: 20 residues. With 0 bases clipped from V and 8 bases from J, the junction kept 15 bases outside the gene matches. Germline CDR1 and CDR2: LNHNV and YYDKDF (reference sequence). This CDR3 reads CATSRDVGLAGVWFSYEQFF. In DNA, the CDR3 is TGTGCCACCAGCAGAGATGTGGGACTAGCGGGAGTCTGGTTTTCTTATGAGCAGTTCTTC. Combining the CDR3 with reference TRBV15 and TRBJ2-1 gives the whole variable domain DAMVIQNPRYQVTQFGKPVTLSCSQTLNHNVMYWYQQKSSQAPKLLFHYYDKDFNNEADTPDNFQSRRPNTSFCFLDIRSPGLGDTAMYLCATSRDVGLAGVWFSYEQFFGPGTRLTVL.

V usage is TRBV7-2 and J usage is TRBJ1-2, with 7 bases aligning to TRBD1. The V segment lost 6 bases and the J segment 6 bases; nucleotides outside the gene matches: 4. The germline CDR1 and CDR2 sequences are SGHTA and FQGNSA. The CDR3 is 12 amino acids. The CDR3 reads CASRYRGHGYTF. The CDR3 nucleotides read TGTGCCAGCAGGTACAGGGGCCATGGCTACACCTTC.

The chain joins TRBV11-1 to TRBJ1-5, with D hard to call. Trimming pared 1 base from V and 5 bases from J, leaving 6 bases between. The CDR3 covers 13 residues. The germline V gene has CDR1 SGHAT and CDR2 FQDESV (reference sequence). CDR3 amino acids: CASSLGIYQPQHF. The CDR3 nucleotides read TGTGCCAGCAGCTTAGGTATTTATCAGCCCCAGCATTTT. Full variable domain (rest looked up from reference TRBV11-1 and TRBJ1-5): EAEVAQSPRYKITEKSQAVAFWCDPISGHATLYWYRQILGQGPELLVQFQDESVVDDSQLPKDRFSAERLKGVDSTLKIQPAELGDSAMYLCASSLGIYQPQHFGDGTRLSIL.

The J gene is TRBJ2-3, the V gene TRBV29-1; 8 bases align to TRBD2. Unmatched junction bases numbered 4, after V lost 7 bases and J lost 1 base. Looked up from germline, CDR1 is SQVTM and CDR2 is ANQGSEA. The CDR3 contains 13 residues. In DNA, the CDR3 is TGCAGCGGGGATAGCGGGGGCACAGATACGCAGTATTTT. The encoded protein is CSGDSGGTDTQYF.

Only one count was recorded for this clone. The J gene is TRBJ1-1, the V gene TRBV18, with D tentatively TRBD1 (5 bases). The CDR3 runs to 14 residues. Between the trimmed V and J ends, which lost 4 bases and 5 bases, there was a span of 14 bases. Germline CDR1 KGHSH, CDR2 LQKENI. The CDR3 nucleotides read TGTGCCAGCTCACTCCATCAGGGTAATACTGAAGCTTTCTTT. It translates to CASSLHQGNTEAFF.

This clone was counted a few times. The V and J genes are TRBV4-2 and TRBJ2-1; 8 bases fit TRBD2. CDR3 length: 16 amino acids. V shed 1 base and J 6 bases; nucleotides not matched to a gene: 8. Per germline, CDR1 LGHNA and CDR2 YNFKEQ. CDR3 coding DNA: TGTGCCAGCAGCCAAGTTCTTGCGGGAGGCCCCAATGAGCAGTTCTTC. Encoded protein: CASSQVLAGGPNEQFF.

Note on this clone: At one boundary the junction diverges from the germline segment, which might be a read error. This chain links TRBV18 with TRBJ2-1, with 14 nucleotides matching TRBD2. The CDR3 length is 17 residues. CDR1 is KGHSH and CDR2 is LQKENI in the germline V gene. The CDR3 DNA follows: TGTGCCAGCTCCCCACAAATGACTAGCGGGAGGGACAATGAGCAGTTCTTC. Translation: CASSPQMTSGRDNEQFF.

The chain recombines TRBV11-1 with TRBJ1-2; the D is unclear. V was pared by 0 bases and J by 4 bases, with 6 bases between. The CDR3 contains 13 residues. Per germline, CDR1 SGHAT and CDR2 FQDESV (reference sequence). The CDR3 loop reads CASSLARGYGYTF. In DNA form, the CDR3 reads TGTGCCAGCAGCTTAGCGCGTGGCTATGGCTACACCTTC.

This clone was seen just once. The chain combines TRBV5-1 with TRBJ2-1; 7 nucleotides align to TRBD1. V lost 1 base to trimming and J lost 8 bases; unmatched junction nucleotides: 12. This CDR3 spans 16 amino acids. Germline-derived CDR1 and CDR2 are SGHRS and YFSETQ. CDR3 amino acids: CASSLLRDSDIHEQFF. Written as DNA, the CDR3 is TGCGCCAGCAGCTTGCTCCGGGACAGTGATATCCATGAGCAGTTCTTC.

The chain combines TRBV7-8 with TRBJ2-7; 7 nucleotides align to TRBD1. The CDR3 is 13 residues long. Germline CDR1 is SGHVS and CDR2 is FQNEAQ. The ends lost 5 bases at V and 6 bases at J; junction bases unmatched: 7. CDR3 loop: CASSPRGSSEQYF. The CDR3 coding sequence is TGTGCCAGCAGCCCCAGGGGGTCCAGCGAGCAGTACTTC.

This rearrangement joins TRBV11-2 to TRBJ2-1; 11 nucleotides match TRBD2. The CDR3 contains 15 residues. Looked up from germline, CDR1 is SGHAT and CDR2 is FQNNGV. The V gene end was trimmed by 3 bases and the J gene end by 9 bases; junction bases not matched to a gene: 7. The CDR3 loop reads CASSFSVAGGIEQFF. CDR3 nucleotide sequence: TGTGCCAGCAGCTTTTCAGTAGCGGGGGGGATTGAGCAGTTCTTC.

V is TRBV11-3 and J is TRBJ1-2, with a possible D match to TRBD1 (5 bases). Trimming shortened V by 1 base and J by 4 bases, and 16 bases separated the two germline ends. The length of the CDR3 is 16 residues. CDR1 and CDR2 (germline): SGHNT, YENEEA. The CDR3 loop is CASSLGGDGSGYGYTF. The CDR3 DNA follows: TGTGCCAGCAGCTTAGGGGGGGACGGGAGCGGCTATGGCTACACCTTC.

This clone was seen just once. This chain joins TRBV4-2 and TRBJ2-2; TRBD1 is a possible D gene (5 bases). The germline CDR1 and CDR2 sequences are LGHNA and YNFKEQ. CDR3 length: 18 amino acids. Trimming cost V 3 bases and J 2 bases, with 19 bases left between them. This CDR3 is CASSHFQGVALNTGELFF. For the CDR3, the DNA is TGTGCCAGCAGCCATTTCCAAGGGGTAGCTCTTAACACCGGGGAGCTGTTTTTT.

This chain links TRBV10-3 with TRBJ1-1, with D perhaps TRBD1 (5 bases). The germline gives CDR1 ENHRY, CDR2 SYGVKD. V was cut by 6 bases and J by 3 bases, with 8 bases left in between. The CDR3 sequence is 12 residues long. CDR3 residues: CAISTGDTEAFF. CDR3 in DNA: TGTGCCATCAGCACAGGTGACACTGAAGCTTTCTTT.

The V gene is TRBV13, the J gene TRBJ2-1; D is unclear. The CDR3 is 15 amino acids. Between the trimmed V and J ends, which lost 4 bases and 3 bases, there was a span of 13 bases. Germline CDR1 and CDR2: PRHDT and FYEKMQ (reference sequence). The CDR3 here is CASSSSSADYNEQFF. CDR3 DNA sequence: TGTGCCAGCAGCTCGTCGTCGGCGGACTACAATGAGCAGTTCTTC. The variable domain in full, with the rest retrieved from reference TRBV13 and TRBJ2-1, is AAGVIQSPRHLIKEKRETATLKCYPIPRHDTVYWYQQGPGQDPQFLISFYEKMQSDKGSIPDRFSAQQFSDYHSELNMSSLELGDSALYFCASSSSSADYNEQFFGPGTRLTVL.

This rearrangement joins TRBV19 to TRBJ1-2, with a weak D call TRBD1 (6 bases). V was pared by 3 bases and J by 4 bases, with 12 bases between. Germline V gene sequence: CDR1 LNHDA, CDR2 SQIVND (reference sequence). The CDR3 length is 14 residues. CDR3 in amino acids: CASSIRGGLYGYTF. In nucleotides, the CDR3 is TGTGCCAGTAGTATTCGCGGGGGCCTCTATGGCTACACCTTC.

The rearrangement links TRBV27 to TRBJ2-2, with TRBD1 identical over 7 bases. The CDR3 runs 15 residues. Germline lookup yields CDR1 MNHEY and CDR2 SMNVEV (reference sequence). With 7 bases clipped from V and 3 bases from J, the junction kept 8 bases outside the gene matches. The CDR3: CASTVDRRYTGELFF. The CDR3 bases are TGTGCCAGCACCGTGGACAGGAGATACACCGGGGAGCTGTTTTTT.

This chain's CDR3 is CASSRLGAAADEQYF. The CDR3 DNA reads TGTGCCAGCAGCCGACTGGGGGCAGCGGCAGACGAGCAGTACTTC. The V gene is TRBV28, the J gene TRBJ2-7; TRBD1 is a possible D gene (6 bases). Per germline, CDR1 MDHEN and CDR2 SYDVKM. This CDR3 is built from 15 residues. The V end was cut by 6 bases, the J end by 5 bases, with 20 bases between.

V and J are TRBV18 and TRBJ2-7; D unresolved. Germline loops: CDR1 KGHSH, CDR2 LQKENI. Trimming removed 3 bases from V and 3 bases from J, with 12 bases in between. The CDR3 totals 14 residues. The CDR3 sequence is CASSPGYTGYEQYF. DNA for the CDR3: TGTGCCAGCTCACCGGGGTACACGGGCTACGAGCAGTACTTC. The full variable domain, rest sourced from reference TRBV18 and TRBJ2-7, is NAGVMQNPRHLVRRRGQEARLRCSPMKGHSHVYWYRQLPEEGLKFMVYLQKENIIDESGMPKERFSAEFPKEGPSILRIQQVVRGDSAAYFCASSPGYTGYEQYFGPGTRLTVT.